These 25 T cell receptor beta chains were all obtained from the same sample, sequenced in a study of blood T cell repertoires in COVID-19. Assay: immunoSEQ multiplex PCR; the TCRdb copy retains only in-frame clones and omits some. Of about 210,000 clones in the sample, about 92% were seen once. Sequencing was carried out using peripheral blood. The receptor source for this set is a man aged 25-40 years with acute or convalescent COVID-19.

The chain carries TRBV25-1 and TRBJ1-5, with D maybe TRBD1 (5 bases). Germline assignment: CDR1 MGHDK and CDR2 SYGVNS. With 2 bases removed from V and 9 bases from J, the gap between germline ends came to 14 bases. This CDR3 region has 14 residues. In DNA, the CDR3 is TGTGCCAGCAGTGAAGGGGGGAGCCCTGGGCCCCAGCATTTT. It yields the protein CASSEGGSPGPQHF.

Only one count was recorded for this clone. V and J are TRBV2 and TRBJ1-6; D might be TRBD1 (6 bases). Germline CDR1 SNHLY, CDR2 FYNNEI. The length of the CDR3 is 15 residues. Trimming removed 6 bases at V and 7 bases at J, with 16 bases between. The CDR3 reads CASRRTDLGNSPLHF. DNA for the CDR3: TGTGCCAGCAGGAGGACAGATCTTGGGAATTCACCCCTCCACTTT.

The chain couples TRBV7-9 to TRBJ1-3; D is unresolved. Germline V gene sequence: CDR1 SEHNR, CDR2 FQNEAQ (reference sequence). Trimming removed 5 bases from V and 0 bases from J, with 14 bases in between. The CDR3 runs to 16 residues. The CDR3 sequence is CASSQTPDSSGNTIYF. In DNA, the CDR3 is TGTGCCAGCAGCCAGACACCGGATAGCTCTGGAAACACCATATATTTT.

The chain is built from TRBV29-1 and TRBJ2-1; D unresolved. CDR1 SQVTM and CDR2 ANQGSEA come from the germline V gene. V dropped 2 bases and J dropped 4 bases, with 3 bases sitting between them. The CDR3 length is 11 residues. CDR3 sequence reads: CSVETYNEQFF. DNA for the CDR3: TGCAGCGTTGAAACATACAATGAGCAGTTCTTC.

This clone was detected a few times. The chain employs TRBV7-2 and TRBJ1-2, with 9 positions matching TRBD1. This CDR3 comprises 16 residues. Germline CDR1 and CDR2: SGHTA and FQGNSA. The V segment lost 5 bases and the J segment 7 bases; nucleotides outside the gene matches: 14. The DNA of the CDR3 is TGTGCCAGCAGCCATTCAAACACCGGGACAGGGCTTGGCTACACCTTC. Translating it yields CASSHSNTGTGLGYTF.

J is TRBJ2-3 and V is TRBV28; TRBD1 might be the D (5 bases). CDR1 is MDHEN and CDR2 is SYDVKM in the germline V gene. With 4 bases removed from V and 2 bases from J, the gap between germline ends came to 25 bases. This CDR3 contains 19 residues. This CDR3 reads CASSSWTNPDLTFTDTQYF. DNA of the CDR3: TGTGCCAGCAGTTCTTGGACAAACCCGGACCTCACGTTCACAGATACGCAGTATTTT.

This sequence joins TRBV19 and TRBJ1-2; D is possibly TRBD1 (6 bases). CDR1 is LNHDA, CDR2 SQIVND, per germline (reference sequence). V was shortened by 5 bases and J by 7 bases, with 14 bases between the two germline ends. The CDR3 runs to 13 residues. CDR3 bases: TGTGCCAGTAGTGAGGACAGAGGGTTTGGCTACACCTTC. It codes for CASSEDRGFGYTF.

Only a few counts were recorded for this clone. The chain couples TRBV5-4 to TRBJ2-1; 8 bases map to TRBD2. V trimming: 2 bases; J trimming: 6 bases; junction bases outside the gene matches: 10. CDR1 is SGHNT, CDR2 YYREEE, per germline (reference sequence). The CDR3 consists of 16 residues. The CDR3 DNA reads TGTGCCAGCAGCTTTGGGTCTTCCACTAGCGGCAATGAGCAGTTCTTC. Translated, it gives CASSFGSSTSGNEQFF.

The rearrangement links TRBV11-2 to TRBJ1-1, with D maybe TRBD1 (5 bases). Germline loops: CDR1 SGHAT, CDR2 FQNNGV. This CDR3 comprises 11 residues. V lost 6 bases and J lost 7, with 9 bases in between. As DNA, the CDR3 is TGTGCCAGCAGAAGCCAGGGTGAAGCTTTCTTT. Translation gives CASRSQGEAFF. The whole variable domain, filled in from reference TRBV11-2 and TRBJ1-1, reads EAGVAQSPRYKIIEKRQSVAFWCNPISGHATLYWYQQILGQGPKLLIQFQNNGVVDDSQLPKDRFSAERLKGVDSTLKIQPAKLEDSAVYLCASRSQGEAFFGQGTRLTVV.

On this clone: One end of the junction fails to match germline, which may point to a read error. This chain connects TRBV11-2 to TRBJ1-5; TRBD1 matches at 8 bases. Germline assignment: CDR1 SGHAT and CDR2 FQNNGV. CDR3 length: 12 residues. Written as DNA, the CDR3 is TGTGCCAGCAGCCTAGACAGGGGCCTGGCGAATTTT. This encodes CASSLDRGLANF.

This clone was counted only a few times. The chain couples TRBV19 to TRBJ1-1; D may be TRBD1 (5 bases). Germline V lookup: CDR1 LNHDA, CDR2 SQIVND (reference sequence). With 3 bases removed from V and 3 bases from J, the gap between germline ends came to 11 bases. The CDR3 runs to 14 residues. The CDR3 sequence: CASSMSGPHTEAFF. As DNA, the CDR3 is TGTGCCAGTAGTATGTCAGGGCCCCACACTGAAGCTTTCTTT.

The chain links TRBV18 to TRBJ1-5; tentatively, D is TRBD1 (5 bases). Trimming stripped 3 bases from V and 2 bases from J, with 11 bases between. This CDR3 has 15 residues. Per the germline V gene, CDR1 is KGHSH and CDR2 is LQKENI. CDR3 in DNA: TGTGCCAGCTCACCCGCTTCGGGGGGCAATCAGCCCCAGCATTTT. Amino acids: CASSPASGGNQPQHF.

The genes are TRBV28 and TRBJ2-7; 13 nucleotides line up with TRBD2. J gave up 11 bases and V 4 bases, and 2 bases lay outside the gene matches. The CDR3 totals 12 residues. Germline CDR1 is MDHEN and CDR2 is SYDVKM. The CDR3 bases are TGTGCCAGCAGTTCAGGGACTAGCGGGAAGTACTTC. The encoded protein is CASSSGTSGKYF.

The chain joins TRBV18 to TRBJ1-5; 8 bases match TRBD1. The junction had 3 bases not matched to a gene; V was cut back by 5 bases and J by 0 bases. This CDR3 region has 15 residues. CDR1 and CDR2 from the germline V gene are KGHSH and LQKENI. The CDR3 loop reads CASSADRASNQPQHF. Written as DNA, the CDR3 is TGTGCCAGCTCAGCGGACAGGGCTAGCAATCAGCCCCAGCATTTT. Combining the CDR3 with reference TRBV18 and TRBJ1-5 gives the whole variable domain NAGVMQNPRHLVRRRGQEARLRCSPMKGHSHVYWYRQLPEEGLKFMVYLQKENIIDESGMPKERFSAEFPKEGPSILRIQQVVRGDSAAYFCASSADRASNQPQHFGDGTRLSIL.

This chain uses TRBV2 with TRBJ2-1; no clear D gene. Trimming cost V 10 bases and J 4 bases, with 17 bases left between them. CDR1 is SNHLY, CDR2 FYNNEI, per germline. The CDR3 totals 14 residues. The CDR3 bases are TGTGCCACCATACCGGCTAGAGAATACAATGAGCAGTTCTTC. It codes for CATIPAREYNEQFF.

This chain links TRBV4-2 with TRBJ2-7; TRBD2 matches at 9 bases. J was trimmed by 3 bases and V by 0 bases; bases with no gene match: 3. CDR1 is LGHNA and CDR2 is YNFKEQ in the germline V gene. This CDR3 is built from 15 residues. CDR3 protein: CASSQEAGGLYEQYF. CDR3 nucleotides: TGTGCCAGCAGCCAAGAAGCGGGGGGCCTCTACGAGCAGTACTTC.

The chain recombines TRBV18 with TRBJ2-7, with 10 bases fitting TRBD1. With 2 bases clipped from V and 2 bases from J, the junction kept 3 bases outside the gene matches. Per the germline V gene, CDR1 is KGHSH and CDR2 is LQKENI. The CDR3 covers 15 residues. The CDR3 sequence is CASSPGTGATYEQYF. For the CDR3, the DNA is TGTGCCAGCTCACCAGGGACAGGGGCGACCTACGAGCAGTACTTC.

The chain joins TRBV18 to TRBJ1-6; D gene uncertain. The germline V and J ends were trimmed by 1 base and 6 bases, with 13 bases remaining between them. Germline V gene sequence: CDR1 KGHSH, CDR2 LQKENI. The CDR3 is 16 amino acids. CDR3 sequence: CASSPLLQTSNSPLHF. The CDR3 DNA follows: TGTGCCAGCTCACCACTCTTACAGACAAGTAATTCACCCCTCCACTTT.

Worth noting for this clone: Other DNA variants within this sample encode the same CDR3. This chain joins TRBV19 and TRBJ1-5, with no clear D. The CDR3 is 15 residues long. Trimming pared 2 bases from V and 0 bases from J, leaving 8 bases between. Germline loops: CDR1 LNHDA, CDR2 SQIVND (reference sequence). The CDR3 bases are TGTGCCAGTAGTATATCCGGGTATAGCAATCAGCCCCAGCATTTT. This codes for CASSISGYSNQPQHF.

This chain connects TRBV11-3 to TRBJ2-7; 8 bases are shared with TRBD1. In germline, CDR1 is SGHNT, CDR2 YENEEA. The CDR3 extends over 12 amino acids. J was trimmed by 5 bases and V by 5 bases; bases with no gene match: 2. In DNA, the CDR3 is TGTGCCAGCAGCGAGACAGGGGACGAGCAGTACTTC. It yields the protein CASSETGDEQYF.

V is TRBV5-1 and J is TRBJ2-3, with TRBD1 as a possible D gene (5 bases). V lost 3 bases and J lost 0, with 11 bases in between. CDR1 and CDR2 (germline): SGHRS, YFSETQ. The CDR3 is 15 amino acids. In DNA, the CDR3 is TGCGCCAGCAGCTCCCTTGACAGTAGCACAGATACGCAGTATTTT. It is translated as CASSSLDSSTDTQYF.

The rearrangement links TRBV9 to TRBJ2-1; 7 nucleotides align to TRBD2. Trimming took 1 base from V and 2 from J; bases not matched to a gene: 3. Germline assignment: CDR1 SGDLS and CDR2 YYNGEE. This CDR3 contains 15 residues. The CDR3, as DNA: TGTGCCAGCAGCGTATCGAGCGGGACCTACAATGAGCAGTTCTTC. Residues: CASSVSSGTYNEQFF.

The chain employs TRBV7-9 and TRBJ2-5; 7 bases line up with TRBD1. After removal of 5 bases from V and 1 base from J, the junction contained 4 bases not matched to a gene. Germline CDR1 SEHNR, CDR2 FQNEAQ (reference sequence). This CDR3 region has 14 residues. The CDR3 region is CASSLDRFQETQYF. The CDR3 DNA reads TGTGCCAGCAGCCTGGACAGGTTCCAAGAGACCCAGTACTTC. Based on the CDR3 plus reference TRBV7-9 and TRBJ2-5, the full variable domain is DTGVSQNPRHKITKRGQNVTFRCDPISEHNRLYWYRQTLGQGPEFLTYFQNEAQLEKSRLLSDRFSAERPKGSFSTLEIQRTEQGDSAMYLCASSLDRFQETQYFGPGTRLLVL.

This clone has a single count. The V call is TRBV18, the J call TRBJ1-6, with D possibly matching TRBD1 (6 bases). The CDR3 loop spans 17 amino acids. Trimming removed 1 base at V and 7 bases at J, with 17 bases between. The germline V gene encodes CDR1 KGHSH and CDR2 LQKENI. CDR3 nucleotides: TGTGCCAGCTCACCACAACTACCGGGTAGGGGGAATTCACCCCTCCACTTT. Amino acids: CASSPQLPGRGNSPLHF.

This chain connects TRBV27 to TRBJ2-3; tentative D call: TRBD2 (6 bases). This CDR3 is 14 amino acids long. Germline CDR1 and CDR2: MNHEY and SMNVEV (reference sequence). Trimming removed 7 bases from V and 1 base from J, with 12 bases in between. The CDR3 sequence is CASTNWRGTDTQYF. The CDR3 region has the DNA TGTGCCAGCACCAACTGGAGGGGCACAGATACGCAGTATTTT.